The 6 T cell receptor beta chains below were found in one sample sequenced in a study of technical replicates of blood from several donors. Sequencing used immunoSEQ multiplex PCR; TCRdb keeps in-frame clones, though not all of them. The sample has more than 65,000 clones, approximately 96% seen once. Source material: T cells isolated from PBMCs. Every receptor here comes from a human donor in good health.

In DNA form, the CDR3 reads TGTGCCGGGACTAGCGTGCAAGAGACCCAGTACTTC. Protein sequence: CAGTSVQETQYF. This chain connects TRBV7-9 to TRBJ2-5; TRBD2 matches 10 bases. The V segment lost 11 bases and the J segment 2 bases; nucleotides outside the gene matches: 2. The CDR3 contains 12 residues. CDR1 SEHNR and CDR2 FQNEAQ come from the germline V gene (reference sequence).

The V and J genes are TRBV6-6 and TRBJ2-1; tentative D call: TRBD2 (5 bases). The CDR3 has 12 residues. With 5 bases removed from V and 10 bases from J, the gap between germline ends came to 12 bases. CDR1 and CDR2 from the germline V gene are MNHNY and SVGAGI (reference sequence). The CDR3 nucleotides are TGTGCCAGCAGTCCCGAGGGTACGGAGCAGTTCTTC. This sequence encodes CASSPEGTEQFF.

The rearrangement uses TRBV19 and TRBJ2-1; TRBD2 aligns across 11 bases. With 6 bases clipped from V and 8 bases from J, the junction kept 9 bases outside the gene matches. The CDR3 contains 15 residues. Germline-derived CDR1 and CDR2 are LNHDA and SQIVND (reference sequence). The CDR3 bases are TGTGCCAGTAGGAATAGCGGGAGGGTAAGGGATGAGCAGTTCTTC. Amino acids: CASRNSGRVRDEQFF.

The V gene is TRBV29-1, the J gene TRBJ2-3, with 7 bases fitting TRBD2. V trimming: 4 bases; J trimming: 3 bases; junction bases outside the gene matches: 4. Germline V gene data show CDR1 as SQVTM and CDR2 as ANQGSEA. The CDR3 is 13 residues long. CDR3 DNA sequence: TGCAGCGTTGGTATTAGCGGGACAGATACGCAGTATTTT. This codes for CSVGISGTDTQYF.

This clone showed up just once. The chain carries TRBV27 and TRBJ1-2; TRBD1 is a possible D gene (5 bases). Trimming cost V 6 bases and J 4 bases, with 21 bases left between them. From germline, CDR1 is MNHEY and CDR2 SMNVEV (reference sequence). CDR3 length equals 16 residues. The CDR3 bases are TGTGCCAGCAGGCCTTCCGCGGGGCCTTACGGCTATGGCTACACCTTC. This encodes CASRPSAGPYGYGYTF.

This clone turned up a few times. The V gene is TRBV5-6, the J gene TRBJ1-5; TRBD1 aligns across 7 bases. V lost 5 bases to trimming and J lost 7 bases; unmatched junction nucleotides: 9. The CDR3 has 14 residues. Germline assignment: CDR1 SGHDT and CDR2 YYEEEE. The CDR3 region has the DNA TGTGCCAGCAGGACCACAGGGGCCGAACAGCCCCAGCATTTT. This codes for CASRTTGAEQPQHF.